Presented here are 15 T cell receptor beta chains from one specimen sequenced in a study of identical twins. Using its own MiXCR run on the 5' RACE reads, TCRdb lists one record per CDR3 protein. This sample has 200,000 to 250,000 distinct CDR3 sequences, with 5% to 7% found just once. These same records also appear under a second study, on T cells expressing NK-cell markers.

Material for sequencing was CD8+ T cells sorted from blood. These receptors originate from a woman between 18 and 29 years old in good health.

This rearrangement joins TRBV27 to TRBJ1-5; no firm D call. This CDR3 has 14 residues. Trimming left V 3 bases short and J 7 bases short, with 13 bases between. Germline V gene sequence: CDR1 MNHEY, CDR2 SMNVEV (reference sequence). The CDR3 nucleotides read TGTGCCAGCAGTTTCGCTGGGGATGGCCAGCCCCAGCATTTT. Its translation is CASSFAGDGQPQHF.

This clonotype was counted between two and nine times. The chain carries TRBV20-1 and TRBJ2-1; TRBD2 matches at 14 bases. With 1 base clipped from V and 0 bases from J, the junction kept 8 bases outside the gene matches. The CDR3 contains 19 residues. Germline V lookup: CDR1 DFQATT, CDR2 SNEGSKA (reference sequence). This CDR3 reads CSARGPLTSGRVSYNEQFF. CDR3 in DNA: TGCAGTGCTAGAGGTCCCCTGACTAGCGGGAGGGTCTCCTACAATGAGCAGTTCTTC.

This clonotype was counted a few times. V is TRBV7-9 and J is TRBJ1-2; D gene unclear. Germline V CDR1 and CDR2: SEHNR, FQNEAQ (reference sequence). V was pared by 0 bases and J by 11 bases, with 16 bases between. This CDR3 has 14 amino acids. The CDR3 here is CASSLAEHPFLYTF. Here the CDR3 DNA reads TGTGCCAGCAGCTTAGCGGAGCACCCCTTTTTGTACACCTTC. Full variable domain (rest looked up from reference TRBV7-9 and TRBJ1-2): DTGVSQNPRHKITKRGQNVTFRCDPISEHNRLYWYRQTLGQGPEFLTYFQNEAQLEKSRLLSDRFSAERPKGSFSTLEIQRTEQGDSAMYLCASSLAEHPFLYTFGSGTRLTVV.

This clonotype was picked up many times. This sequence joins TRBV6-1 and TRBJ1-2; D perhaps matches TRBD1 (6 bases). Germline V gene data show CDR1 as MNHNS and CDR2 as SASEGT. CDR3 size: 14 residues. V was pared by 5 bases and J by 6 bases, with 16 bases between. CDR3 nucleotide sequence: TGTGCCAGCAGTCCCTCAGGGGTGGGGCATGGCTACACCTTC. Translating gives CASSPSGVGHGYTF.

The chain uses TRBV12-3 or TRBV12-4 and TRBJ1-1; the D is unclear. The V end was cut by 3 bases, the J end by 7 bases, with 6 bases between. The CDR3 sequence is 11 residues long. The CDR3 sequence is CASSFRLEAFF. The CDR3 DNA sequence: TGTGCCAGCAGTTTTCGGCTTGAAGCTTTCTTT.

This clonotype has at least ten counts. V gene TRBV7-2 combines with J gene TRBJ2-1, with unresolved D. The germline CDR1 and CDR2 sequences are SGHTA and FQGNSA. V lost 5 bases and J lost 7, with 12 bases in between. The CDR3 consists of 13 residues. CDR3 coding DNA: TGTGCCAGCAGCCTCTTAACATGGAATGAGCAGTTCTTC. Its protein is CASSLLTWNEQFF.

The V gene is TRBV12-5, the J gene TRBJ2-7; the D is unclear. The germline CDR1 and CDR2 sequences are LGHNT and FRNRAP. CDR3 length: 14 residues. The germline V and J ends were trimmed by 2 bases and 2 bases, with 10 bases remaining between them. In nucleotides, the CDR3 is TGTGCTAGTGGTTTGCCCGAGAGCCCCTACGAGCAGTACTTC. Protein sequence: CASGLPESPYEQYF.

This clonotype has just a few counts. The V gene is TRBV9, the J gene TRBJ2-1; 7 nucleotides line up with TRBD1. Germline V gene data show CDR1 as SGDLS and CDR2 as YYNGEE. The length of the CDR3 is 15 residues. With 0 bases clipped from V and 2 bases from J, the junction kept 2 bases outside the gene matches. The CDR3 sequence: CASSVGDSPYNEQFF. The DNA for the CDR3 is TGTGCCAGCAGCGTAGGGGACAGTCCCTACAATGAGCAGTTCTTC.

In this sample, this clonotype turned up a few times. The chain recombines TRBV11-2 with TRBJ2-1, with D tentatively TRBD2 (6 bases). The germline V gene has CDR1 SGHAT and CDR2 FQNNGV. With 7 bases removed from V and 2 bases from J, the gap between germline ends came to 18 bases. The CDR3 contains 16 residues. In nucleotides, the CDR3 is TGTGCCAGCACCGAAGAAGCTAGCGCGGCCTACAATGAGCAGTTCTTC. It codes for CASTEEASAAYNEQFF. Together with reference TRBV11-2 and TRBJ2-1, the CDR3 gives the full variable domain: EAGVAQSPRYKIIEKRQSVAFWCNPISGHATLYWYQQILGQGPKLLIQFQNNGVVDDSQLPKDRFSAERLKGVDSTLKIQPAKLEDSAVYLCASTEEASAAYNEQFFGPGTRLTVL.

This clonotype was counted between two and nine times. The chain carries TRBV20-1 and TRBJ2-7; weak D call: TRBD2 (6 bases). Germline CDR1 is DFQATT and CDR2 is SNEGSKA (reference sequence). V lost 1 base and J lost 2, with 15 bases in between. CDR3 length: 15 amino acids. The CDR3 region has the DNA TGCAGTGCTAGAGCCCTCGGCGGGGCGGCCTACGAGCAGTACTTC. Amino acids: CSARALGGAAYEQYF.

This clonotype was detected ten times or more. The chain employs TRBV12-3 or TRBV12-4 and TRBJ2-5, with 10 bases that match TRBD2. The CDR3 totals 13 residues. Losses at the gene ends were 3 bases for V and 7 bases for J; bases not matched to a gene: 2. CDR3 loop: CASSFSSGGTQYF. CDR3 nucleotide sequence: TGTGCCAGCAGTTTTTCTAGCGGGGGGACCCAGTACTTC.

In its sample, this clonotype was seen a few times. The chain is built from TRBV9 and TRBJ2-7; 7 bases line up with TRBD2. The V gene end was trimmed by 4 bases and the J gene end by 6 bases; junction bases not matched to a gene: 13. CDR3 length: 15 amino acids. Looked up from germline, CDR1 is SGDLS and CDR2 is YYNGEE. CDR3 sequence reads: CASSPRAGSTGEQYF. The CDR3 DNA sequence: TGTGCCAGCAGCCCCAGAGCGGGATCTACGGGCGAGCAGTACTTC.

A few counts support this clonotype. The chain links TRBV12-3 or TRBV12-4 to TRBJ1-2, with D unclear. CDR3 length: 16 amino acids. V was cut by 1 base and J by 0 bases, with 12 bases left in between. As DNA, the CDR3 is TGTGCCAGCAGTTTAGAGTTTAAGGACTCTAACTATGGCTACACCTTC. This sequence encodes CASSLEFKDSNYGYTF.

CDR3 bases: TGCAGTGCTAGAGATAAATCCCGGGACAGGAGGGGGGAGGCTTTCTTT. The encoded protein is CSARDKSRDRRGEAFF. The rearrangement joins TRBV20-1 to TRBJ1-1; 8 nucleotides align to TRBD1. The germline CDR1 and CDR2 sequences are DFQATT and SNEGSKA (reference sequence). This CDR3 has 16 residues. J gave up 11 bases and V 0 bases, and 17 bases lay outside the gene matches.

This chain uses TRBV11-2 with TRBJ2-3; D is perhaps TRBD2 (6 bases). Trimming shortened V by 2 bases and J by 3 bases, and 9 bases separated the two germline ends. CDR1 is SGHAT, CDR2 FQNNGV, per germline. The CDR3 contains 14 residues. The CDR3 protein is CASSLLAETDTQYF. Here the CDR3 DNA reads TGTGCCAGCAGCTTATTAGCGGAAACAGATACGCAGTATTTT.